This entry is about one T cell receptor (beta chain). Its antigen is currently unknown. Germline V lookup: CDR1 LGHNA, CDR2 YSLEER. V was shortened by 0 bases and J by 1 base, with 12 bases between the two germline ends. The CDR3 sequence is 16 residues long. The data are from a study of shared clonotypes between healthy human individuals. As defined, naive CD8 cells were CD45RO-negative and positively selected for CCR7, with terminally differentiated effector memory CD45RA+ cells excluded. In the source study's methods: ImmunoSEQ output lacked quality scores and full-length reads, limiting matched filtering. Sequenced by immunoSEQ multiplex PCR; TCRdb stores in-frame clones only, minus some. The V and J calls and clone size are taken from that table; D and trimming were inferred from the DNA. This sample has over 2 million clones, with about 95% found just once. Study conclusions and caveats: Clonotypes not shared had lower generation probabilities than those common to all four donors. Represented diversity (both genetic and exposure-history) was limited by the small number of donors. Memory subsets had estimated richness that was generally smaller than that of naive subsets.

The sequence came from a man aged 18 to 30 in good health. The chain joins TRBV4-3 to TRBJ2-5, with D perhaps matching TRBD1 or TRBD2 (5 bases each). The sequenced material came from naive CD8+ T cells sorted from blood. This CDR3 reads CASSQDGTKPQETQYF. In DNA, the CDR3 is TGCGCCAGCAGCCAAGACGGGACCAAACCCCAAGAGACCCAGTACTTC.